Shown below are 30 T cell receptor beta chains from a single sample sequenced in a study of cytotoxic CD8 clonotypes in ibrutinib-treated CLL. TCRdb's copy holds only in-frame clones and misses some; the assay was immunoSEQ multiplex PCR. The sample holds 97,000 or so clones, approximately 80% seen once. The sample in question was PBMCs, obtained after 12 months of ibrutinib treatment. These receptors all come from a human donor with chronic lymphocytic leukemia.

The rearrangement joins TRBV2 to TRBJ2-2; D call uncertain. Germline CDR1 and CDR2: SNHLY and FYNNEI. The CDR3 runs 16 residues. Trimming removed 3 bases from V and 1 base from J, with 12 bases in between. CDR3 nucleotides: TGTGCCAGCAGTGAGTCCCCACAGAGGAACACCGGGGAGCTGTTTTTT. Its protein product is CASSESPQRNTGELFF.

This CDR3 is CASSKDRSETQYF. CDR3 DNA: TGCGCCAGCAGCAAGGACAGGTCAGAGACCCAGTACTTC. The V and J genes are TRBV5-1 and TRBJ2-5, with TRBD1 matching over 7 bases. CDR1 is SGHRS and CDR2 is YFSETQ in the germline V gene. This CDR3 is built from 13 residues. V shed 4 bases and J 4 bases; nucleotides not matched to a gene: 4. Using reference TRBV5-1 and TRBJ2-5 for the parts outside the CDR3, the full variable domain is KAGVTQTPRYLIKTRGQQVTLSCSPISGHRSVSWYQQTPGQGLQFLFEYFSETQRNKGNFPGRFSGRQFSNSRSEMNVSTLELGDSALYLCASSKDRSETQYFGPGTRLLVL.

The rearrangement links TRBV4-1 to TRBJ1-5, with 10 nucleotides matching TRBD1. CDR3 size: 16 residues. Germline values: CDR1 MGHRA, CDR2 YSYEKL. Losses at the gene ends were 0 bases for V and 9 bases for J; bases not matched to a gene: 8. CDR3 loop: CASSQDRDRGTRPQHF. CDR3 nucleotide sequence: TGCGCCAGCAGCCAAGATAGGGACAGGGGAACGCGGCCCCAGCATTTT.

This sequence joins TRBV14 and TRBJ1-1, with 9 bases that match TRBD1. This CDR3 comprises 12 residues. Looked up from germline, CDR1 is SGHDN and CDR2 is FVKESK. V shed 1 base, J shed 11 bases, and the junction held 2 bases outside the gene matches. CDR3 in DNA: TGTGCCAGCAGCCAAGGAGGACAGGGGGCTTTCTTT. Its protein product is CASSQGGQGAFF.

The CDR3 here is CASSGHVKGETQYF. The CDR3 nucleotides are TGTGCCAGCAGCGGCCACGTAAAGGGCGAGACCCAGTACTTC. This sequence joins TRBV9 and TRBJ2-5; no clear D gene. The V and J ends lost 3 bases and 5 bases respectively, with 14 bases between them. Germline-derived CDR1 and CDR2 are SGDLS and YYNGEE. The CDR3 spans 14 residues.

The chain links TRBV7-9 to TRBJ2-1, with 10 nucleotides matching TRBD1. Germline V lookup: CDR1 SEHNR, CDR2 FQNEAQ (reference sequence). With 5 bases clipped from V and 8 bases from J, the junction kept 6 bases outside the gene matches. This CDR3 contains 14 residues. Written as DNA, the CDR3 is TGTGCCAGCAGCCTAGACAGGGGGCGGGATGAGCAGTTCTTC. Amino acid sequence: CASSLDRGRDEQFF.

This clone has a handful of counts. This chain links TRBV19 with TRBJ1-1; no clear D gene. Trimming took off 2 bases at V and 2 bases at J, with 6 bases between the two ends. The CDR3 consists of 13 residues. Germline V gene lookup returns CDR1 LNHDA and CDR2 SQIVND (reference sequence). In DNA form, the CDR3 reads TGTGCCAGTAGTATAAAGGGCAACACTGAAGCTTTCTTT. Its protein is CASSIKGNTEAFF.

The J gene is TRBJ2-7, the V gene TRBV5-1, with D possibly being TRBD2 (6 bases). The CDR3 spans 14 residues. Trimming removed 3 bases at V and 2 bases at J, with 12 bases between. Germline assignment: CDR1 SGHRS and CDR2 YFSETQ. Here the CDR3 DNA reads TGCGCCAGCAGCTCTCTCGGGGGACCCTACGAGCAGTACTTC. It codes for CASSSLGGPYEQYF.

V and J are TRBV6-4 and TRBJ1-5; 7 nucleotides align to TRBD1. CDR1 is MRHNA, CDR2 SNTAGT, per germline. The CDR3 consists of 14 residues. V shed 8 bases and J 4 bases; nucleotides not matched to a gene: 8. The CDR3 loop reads CASGTGTDNQPQHF. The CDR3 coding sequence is TGTGCCAGCGGTACCGGGACAGATAATCAGCCCCAGCATTTT.

The CDR3 DNA sequence: TGTGCCAGCAGGACCCCGGGACGGGACAATGAGCAGTTCTTC. This gives the protein CASRTPGRDNEQFF. This sequence joins TRBV9 and TRBJ2-1; perhaps D is TRBD1 or TRBD2 (5 bases each). The CDR3 is 14 residues long. V gave up 5 bases and J gave up 5 bases, with 14 bases separating them. CDR1 and CDR2 (germline): SGDLS, YYNGEE.

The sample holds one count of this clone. Written as DNA, the CDR3 is TGCAGTGCTAGTCAGGGCAATGAGCAGTTCTTC. Its protein is CSASQGNEQFF. This chain links TRBV20-1 with TRBJ2-1; D is possibly TRBD1 (5 bases). In germline, CDR1 is DFQATT, CDR2 SNEGSKA (reference sequence). V lost 3 bases to trimming and J lost 6 bases, with 6 bases between them. The CDR3 has 11 residues.

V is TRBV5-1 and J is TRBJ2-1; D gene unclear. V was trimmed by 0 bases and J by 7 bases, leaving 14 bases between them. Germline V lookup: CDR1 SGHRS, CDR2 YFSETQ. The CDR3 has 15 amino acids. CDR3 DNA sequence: TGCGCCAGCAGCTTGGGACAAGCGAAAGGGAATGAGCAGTTCTTC. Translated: CASSLGQAKGNEQFF.

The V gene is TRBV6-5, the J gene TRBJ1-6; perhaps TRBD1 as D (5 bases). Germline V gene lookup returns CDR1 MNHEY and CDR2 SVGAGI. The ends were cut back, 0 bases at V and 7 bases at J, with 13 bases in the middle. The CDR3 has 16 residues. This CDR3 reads CASSYSSGGRNSPLHF. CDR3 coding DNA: TGTGCCAGCAGTTACTCCTCCGGGGGGAGGAATTCACCCCTCCACTTT.

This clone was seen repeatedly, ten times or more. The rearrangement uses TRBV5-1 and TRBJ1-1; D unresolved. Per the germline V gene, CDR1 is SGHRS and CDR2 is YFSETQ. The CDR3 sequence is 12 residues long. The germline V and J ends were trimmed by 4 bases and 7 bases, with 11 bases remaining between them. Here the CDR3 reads CASSLHGLEAFF. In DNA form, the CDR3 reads TGCGCCAGCAGCCTACACGGCCTTGAAGCTTTCTTT. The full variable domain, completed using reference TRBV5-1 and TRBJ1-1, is KAGVTQTPRYLIKTRGQQVTLSCSPISGHRSVSWYQQTPGQGLQFLFEYFSETQRNKGNFPGRFSGRQFSNSRSEMNVSTLELGDSALYLCASSLHGLEAFFGQGTRLTVV.

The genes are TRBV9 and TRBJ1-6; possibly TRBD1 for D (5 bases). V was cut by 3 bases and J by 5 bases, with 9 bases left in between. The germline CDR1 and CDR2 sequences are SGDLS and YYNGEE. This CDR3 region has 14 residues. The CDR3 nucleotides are TGTGCCAGCAGCGGCGACAGAAATAATTCACCCCTCCACTTT. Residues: CASSGDRNNSPLHF.

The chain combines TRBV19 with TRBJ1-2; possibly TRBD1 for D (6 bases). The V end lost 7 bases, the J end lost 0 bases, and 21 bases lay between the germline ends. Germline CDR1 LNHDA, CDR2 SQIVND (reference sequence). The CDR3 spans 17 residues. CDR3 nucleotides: TGTGCCAGTATTTCTCCGGCCCGGACAGAATCTAACTATGGCTACACCTTC. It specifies CASISPARTESNYGYTF.

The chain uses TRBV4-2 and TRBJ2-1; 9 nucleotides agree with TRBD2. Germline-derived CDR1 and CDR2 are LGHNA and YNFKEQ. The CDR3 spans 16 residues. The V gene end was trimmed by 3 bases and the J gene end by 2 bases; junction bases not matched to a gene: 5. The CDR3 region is CASSQMIAGAYNEQFF. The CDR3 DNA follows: TGTGCCAGCAGCCAGATGATAGCGGGGGCCTACAATGAGCAGTTCTTC.

CDR3 in DNA: TGCAGCGTTTGGAGGGGAACTGAAGCTTTCTTT. The encoded protein is CSVWRGTEAFF. The gene calls are TRBV29-1 and TRBJ1-1, with D tentatively TRBD1 (5 bases). Germline CDR1 reads SQVTM; CDR2 reads ANQGSEA. Trimming took 5 bases from V and 5 from J, leaving 9 bases between them. This CDR3 has 11 residues.

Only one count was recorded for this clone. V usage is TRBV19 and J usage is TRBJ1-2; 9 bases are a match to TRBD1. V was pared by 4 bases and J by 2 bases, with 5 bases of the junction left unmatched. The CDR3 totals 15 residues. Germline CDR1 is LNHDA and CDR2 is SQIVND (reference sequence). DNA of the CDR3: TGTGCCAGTAGTACCCGGGACAGGGTGAACTATGGCTACACCTTC. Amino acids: CASSTRDRVNYGYTF.

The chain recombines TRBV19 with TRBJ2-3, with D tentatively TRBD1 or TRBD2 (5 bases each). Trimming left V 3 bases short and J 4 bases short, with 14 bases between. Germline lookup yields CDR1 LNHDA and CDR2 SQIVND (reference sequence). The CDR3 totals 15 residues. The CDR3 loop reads CASSIEGGAPDTQYF. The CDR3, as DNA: TGTGCCAGTAGTATCGAGGGTGGGGCCCCAGATACGCAGTATTTT.

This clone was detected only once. The DNA for the CDR3 is TGTGCCAGGAACACTTTGGGAAACACCATATATTTT. Its protein product is CARNTLGNTIYF. The chain uses TRBV6-4 and TRBJ1-3; D is undetermined. The CDR3 runs 12 residues. CDR1 and CDR2 from the germline V gene are MRHNA and SNTAGT. Between the trimmed V and J ends, which lost 9 bases and 4 bases, there was a span of 10 bases.

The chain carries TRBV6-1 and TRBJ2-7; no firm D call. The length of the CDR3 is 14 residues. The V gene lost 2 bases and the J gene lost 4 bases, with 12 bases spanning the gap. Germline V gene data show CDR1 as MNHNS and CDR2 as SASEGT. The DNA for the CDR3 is TGTGCCAGCAGTGAACTCGACGGAGCGTACGAGCAGTACTTC. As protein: CASSELDGAYEQYF.

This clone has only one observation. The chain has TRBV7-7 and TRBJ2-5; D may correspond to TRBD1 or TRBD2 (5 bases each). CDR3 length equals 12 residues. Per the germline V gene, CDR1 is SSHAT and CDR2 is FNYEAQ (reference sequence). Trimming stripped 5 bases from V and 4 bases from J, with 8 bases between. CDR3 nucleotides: TGTGCCAGCAGCACGGGGCGAGAGACCCAGTACTTC. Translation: CASSTGRETQYF.

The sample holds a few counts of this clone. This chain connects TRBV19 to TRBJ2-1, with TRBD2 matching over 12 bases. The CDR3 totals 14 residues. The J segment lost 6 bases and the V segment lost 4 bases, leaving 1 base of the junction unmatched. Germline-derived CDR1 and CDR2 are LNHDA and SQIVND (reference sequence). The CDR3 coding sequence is TGTGCCAGTAGTAAGGGACTAGCGGGCAATGAGCAGTTCTTC. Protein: CASSKGLAGNEQFF.

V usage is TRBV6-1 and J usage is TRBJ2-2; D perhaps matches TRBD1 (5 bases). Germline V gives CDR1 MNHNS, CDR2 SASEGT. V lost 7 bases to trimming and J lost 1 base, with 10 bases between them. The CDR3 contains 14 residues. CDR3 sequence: CASISGLNTGELFF. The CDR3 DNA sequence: TGTGCCAGCATCTCAGGGCTGAACACCGGGGAGCTGTTTTTT.

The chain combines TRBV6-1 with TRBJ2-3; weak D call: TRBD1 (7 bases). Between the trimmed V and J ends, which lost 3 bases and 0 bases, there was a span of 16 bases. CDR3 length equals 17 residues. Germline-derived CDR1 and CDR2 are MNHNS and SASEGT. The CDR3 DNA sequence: TGTGCCAGCAGTGAGGGGCAGGGGGGCCCTAGCACAGATACGCAGTATTTT. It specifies CASSEGQGGPSTDTQYF.

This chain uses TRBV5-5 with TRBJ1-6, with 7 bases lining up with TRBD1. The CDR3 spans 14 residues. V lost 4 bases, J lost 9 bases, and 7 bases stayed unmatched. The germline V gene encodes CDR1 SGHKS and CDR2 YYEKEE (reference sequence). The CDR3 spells CASSTGTESSPLHF. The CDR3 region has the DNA TGTGCCAGCAGCACCGGGACAGAAAGTTCACCCCTCCACTTT.

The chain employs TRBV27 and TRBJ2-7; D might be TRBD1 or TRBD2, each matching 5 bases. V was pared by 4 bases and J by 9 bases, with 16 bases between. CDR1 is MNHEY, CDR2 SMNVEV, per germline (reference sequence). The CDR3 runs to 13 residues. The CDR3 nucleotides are TGTGCCAGCAGTTCGAGGGGTTTACTCGGGCAGTACTTC. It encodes CASSSRGLLGQYF.

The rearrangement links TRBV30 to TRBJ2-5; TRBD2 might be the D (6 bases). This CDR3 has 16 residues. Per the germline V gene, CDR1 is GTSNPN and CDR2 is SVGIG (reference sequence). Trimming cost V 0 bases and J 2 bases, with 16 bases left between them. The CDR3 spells CAWSVGSSGQQETQYF. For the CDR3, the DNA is TGTGCCTGGAGTGTAGGTAGCAGCGGGCAGCAAGAGACCCAGTACTTC.

CDR3 sequence: CSVGDRGLAEAFF. CDR3 nucleotides: TGCAGCGTGGGGGACAGGGGGCTCGCTGAAGCTTTCTTT. The chain is built from TRBV29-1 and TRBJ1-1; 12 nucleotides line up with TRBD1. This CDR3 comprises 13 residues. Trimming removed 6 bases from V and 6 bases from J; junction bases left unmatched: 5. The germline gives CDR1 SQVTM, CDR2 ANQGSEA. The entire variable domain, with the rest obtained from reference TRBV29-1 and TRBJ1-1, is as follows: SAVISQKPSRDICQRGTSLTIQCQVDSQVTMMFWYRQQPGQSLTLIATANQGSEATYESGFVIDKFPISRPNLTFSTLTVSNMSPEDSSIYLCSVGDRGLAEAFFGQGTRLTVV.